The sequence of this T cell receptor beta chain was determined in a study of cytomegalovirus exposure and HLA in healthy donors. General study findings and limits: Cytomegalovirus association was listed for around 170 TCR beta chains.

The CDR3 is made up of 14 amino acids. Germline assignment: CDR1 SEHNR and CDR2 FQNEAQ (reference sequence). V dropped 5 bases and J dropped 3 bases, with 11 bases sitting between them. Worth noting for this clone: Antigen: not known.

All the people who gave samples were healthy bone marrow donors. The PCR was carried out with 60 Vbeta primers and 13 Jbeta primers. Profiling relied on immunoSEQ multiplex PCR, and the TCRdb table lists in-frame clones only, not all of them. This table holds 150,000 or so clones, around four fifths found once. Sample: PBMCs. The receptor was derived from a man aged 25-45 years in good health and CMV-seronegative. The rearrangement joins TRBV7-9 to TRBJ1-5; D is perhaps TRBD1 (6 bases). The DNA of the CDR3 is TGTGCCAGCAGCATAGGACAGTCCAATCAGCCCCAGCATTTT. Its translation: CASSIGQSNQPQHF.